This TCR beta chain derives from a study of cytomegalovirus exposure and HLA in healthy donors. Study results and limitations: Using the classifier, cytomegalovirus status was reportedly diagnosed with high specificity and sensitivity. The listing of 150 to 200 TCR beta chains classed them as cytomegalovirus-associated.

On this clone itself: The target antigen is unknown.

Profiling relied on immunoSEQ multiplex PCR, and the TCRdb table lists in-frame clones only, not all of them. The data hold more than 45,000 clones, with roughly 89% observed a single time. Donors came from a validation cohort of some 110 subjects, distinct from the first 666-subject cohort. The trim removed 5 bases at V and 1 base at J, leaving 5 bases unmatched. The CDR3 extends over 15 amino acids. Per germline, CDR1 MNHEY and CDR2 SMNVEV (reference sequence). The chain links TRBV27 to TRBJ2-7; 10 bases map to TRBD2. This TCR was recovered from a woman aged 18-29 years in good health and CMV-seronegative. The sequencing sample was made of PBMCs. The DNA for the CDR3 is TGTGCCAGCAGTCCCCTAGCGGGAGAGTCCTACGAGCAGTACTTC. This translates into CASSPLAGESYEQYF.